This entry lists 10 T cell receptor beta chains sequenced from one sample in a study of blood T cell repertoires in COVID-19. TCRdb keeps only in-frame clones here, not all; method: immunoSEQ multiplex PCR. Of 35,000 to 45,000 clones listed, more than 70% were seen once; the top ten hold approximately 15%. Sequencing was carried out using peripheral blood. These receptors all come from a human donor in a cohort sampled during active COVID-19.

The chain links TRBV4-1 to TRBJ1-4, with D maybe TRBD1 (5 bases). Trimming stripped 0 bases from V and 4 bases from J, with 12 bases between. The germline gives CDR1 MGHRA, CDR2 YSYEKL. The CDR3 spans 16 residues. CDR3 sequence (DNA): TGCGCCAGCAGCCAAGATTCCGGGGGACTTAATGAAAAACTGTTTTTT. Protein sequence: CASSQDSGGLNEKLFF.

CDR3 sequence: CASSLSPDRVLMNTEAFF. The CDR3 DNA follows: TGTGCCAGCAGTTTATCCCCGGACAGGGTACTTATGAACACTGAAGCTTTCTTT. The chain joins TRBV27 to TRBJ1-1, with 8 bases aligning to TRBD1. V was pared by 0 bases and J by 0 bases, with 9 bases of the junction left unmatched. CDR1 and CDR2 from the germline V gene are MNHEY and SMNVEV (reference sequence). This CDR3 spans 18 amino acids.

The chain combines TRBV24-1 with TRBJ1-6, with a possible D match to TRBD1 (5 bases). Trimming removed 9 bases at V and 0 bases at J, with 11 bases between. The CDR3 is 15 amino acids. From germline, CDR1 is KGHDR and CDR2 SFDVKD. The CDR3 sequence: CATPKRGSYNSPLHF. The CDR3 DNA sequence: TGTGCCACCCCAAAAAGGGGCTCCTATAATTCACCCCTCCACTTT.

This clone has just one count. The chain is built from TRBV5-1 and TRBJ2-1; 13 bases agree with TRBD2. CDR1 and CDR2 (germline): SGHRS, YFSETQ. The CDR3 totals 15 residues. V was clipped by 4 bases and J by 6 bases; unmatched bases: 4. The CDR3: CASSPGTSGVNEQFF. The CDR3 DNA sequence: TGCGCCAGCAGCCCCGGGACTAGCGGGGTCAATGAGCAGTTCTTC.

The chain links TRBV24-1 to TRBJ2-3, with a possible D match to TRBD2 (6 bases). Germline loops: CDR1 KGHDR, CDR2 SFDVKD. Trimming took off 6 bases at V and 1 base at J, with 13 bases between the two ends. There are 15 residues in the CDR3. The DNA for the CDR3 is TGTGCCACCAGTCCCGGAACGGGGGGCACAGATACGCAGTATTTT. This gives the protein CATSPGTGGTDTQYF.

The rearrangement uses TRBV7-9 and TRBJ1-2, with D possibly matching TRBD1 (5 bases). Germline CDR1 is SEHNR and CDR2 is FQNEAQ (reference sequence). The V gene lost 1 base and the J gene lost 6 bases, with 12 bases spanning the gap. The CDR3 spans 14 residues. CDR3 nucleotide sequence: TGTGCCAGCAGCTTAGGAACAGGTCTAAATGGCTACACCTTC. This gives the protein CASSLGTGLNGYTF.

V gene TRBV5-4 combines with J gene TRBJ1-5; D perhaps matches TRBD1 (5 bases). Germline V lookup: CDR1 SGHNT, CDR2 YYREEE (reference sequence). Trimming removed 4 bases from V and 0 bases from J, with 11 bases in between. The CDR3 runs to 15 residues. Written as DNA, the CDR3 is TGTGCCAGCAGCCTCGGAGGGGATAGCAATCAGCCCCAGCATTTT. It yields the protein CASSLGGDSNQPQHF. The variable domain in full, with the rest retrieved from reference TRBV5-4 and TRBJ1-5, is ETGVTQSPTHLIKTRGQQVTLRCSSQSGHNTVSWYQQALGQGPQFIFQYYREEENGRGNFPPRFSGLQFPNYSSELNVNALELDDSALYLCASSLGGDSNQPQHFGDGTRLSIL.

This clone was found a few times. CDR3 sequence reads: CASSFTDRGTEAFF. Here the CDR3 DNA reads TGTGCCAGCAGTTTTACCGACAGGGGGACTGAAGCTTTCTTT. V gene TRBV27 combines with J gene TRBJ1-1; 9 bases agree with TRBD1. V was pared by 3 bases and J by 5 bases, with 4 bases of the junction left unmatched. From germline, CDR1 is MNHEY and CDR2 SMNVEV (reference sequence). This CDR3 has 14 residues.

V gene TRBV5-1 combines with J gene TRBJ1-4, with TRBD1 matching 10 bases. Germline V gene sequence: CDR1 SGHRS, CDR2 YFSETQ. CDR3 length: 14 amino acids. Losses at the gene ends were 4 bases for V and 4 bases for J; bases not matched to a gene: 1. CDR3 sequence (DNA): TGCGCCAGCAGCCGGACAGGGGGTAATGAAAAACTGTTTTTT. Translation: CASSRTGGNEKLFF.

The chain is built from TRBV29-1 and TRBJ1-5; 8 positions match TRBD1. Germline loops: CDR1 SQVTM, CDR2 ANQGSEA. There are 14 residues in the CDR3. The V segment lost 4 bases and the J segment 1 base; nucleotides outside the gene matches: 3. The chain's CDR3 is CSVVQGASNQPQHF. Written as DNA, the CDR3 is TGCAGCGTTGTGCAGGGGGCGAGCAATCAGCCCCAGCATTTT. Drawing the rest from reference TRBV29-1 and TRBJ1-5, the complete variable domain is SAVISQKPSRDICQRGTSLTIQCQVDSQVTMMFWYRQQPGQSLTLIATANQGSEATYESGFVIDKFPISRPNLTFSTLTVSNMSPEDSSIYLCSVVQGASNQPQHFGDGTRLSIL.